This TCR beta chain came from a study of spatial heterogeneity in lung cancer. As for the study in general: Untreated early-stage non-small cell lung cancer patients, roughly 75 in total, were the donors. More beta-chain than alpha-chain sequences were consistently detected.

This clonotype has more than one count but fewer than ten. The library protocol tagged each TCR cDNA with a unique molecular identifier. TCRdb itself ran the 5' RACE reads through MiXCR, one entry per CDR3 protein. The table has tens of thousands of distinct CDR3 sequences, around 11% seen once; the top ten hold approximately 30%. The time point: blood at routine non-recurrence follow-up after resection. Unsorted whole RNA from tumor, nontumor lung or frozen PBMC underwent sequencing. This CDR3 is 15 amino acids long. CDR1 and CDR2 from the germline V gene are SGHDN and FVKESK. The V gene lost 4 bases and the J gene lost 6 bases, with 17 bases spanning the gap.

The clonotype was recovered from a male donor with early-stage non-small cell lung cancer. This material consisted of PBMCs, taken at follow-up. This chain links TRBV14 with TRBJ2-3; possible D gene TRBD2, 6 bases. For the CDR3, the DNA is TGTGCCAGCAGCCGAACGGGAGCCCGAGGGGATACGCAGTATTTT. It codes for CASSRTGARGDTQYF.